Included here is one T cell receptor (beta chain) sequence, with context. Assay: immunoSEQ multiplex PCR; the TCRdb copy retains only in-frame clones and omits some. The sample carries about 270,000 clones, 75% to 95% recorded once. V lost 2 bases, J lost 4 bases, and 12 bases lay in between. The CDR3 contains 14 residues. CDR1 is SGHRS, CDR2 YFSETQ, per germline. The data are from a study of blood T cell repertoires in COVID-19. Participants' reported clinical history set cohort assignment. This chain connects TRBV5-1 to TRBJ1-2, with a tentative D call TRBD1 (6 bases). Sequenced sample: PBMCs or T cells enriched from blood (not recorded which). The sequence was obtained from a man aged 40-55 years who had been exposed to COVID-19. The CDR3 DNA is TGCGCCAGCAGCTTCCGGGACATGGCCTATGGCTACACCTTC. Its translation: CASSFRDMAYGYTF.